The 31 T cell receptor beta chains below come from one sample, sequenced in a study of CD8 T cells in ankylosing spondylitis. Each CDR3 protein gets one entry after TCRdb re-called the 5' RACE reads with MiXCR. This sample yields fewer than 250,000 distinct CDR3 sequences, of which roughly 24% are seen a single time; 5% to 7.5% belongs to the top ten. Sequencing used blood, either unsorted or a sorted T cell fraction (not recorded which). The receptors were sampled from a male donor with ankylosing spondylitis or in good health (not recorded which).

This clonotype was recorded at least ten times. The rearrangement joins TRBV29-1 to TRBJ2-1; 12 bases are shared with TRBD2. The CDR3 spans 16 residues. V lost 7 bases and J lost 6; bases outside the gene matches: 13. Germline CDR1 reads SQVTM; CDR2 reads ANQGSEA. DNA for the CDR3: TGCAGCGGGGGACTTAGGGGACTAGCGGGTACCAATGAGCAGTTCTTC. This encodes CSGGLRGLAGTNEQFF.

V usage is TRBV5-5 and J usage is TRBJ2-7; 9 positions match TRBD1. The CDR3 runs 15 residues. Germline V CDR1 and CDR2: SGHKS, YYEKEE (reference sequence). Trimming cost V 6 bases and J 3 bases; bases outside gene matches: 10. The CDR3 sequence: CASTEGGQGLYEQYF. The CDR3 DNA follows: TGTGCCAGCACCGAGGGGGGACAGGGTCTCTACGAGCAGTACTTC.

This clonotype was seen many times. The chain combines TRBV20-1 with TRBJ2-3, with D perhaps TRBD2 (5 bases). Per the germline V gene, CDR1 is DFQATT and CDR2 is SNEGSKA (reference sequence). The CDR3 consists of 15 residues. Trimming took off 4 bases at V and 0 bases at J, with 14 bases between the two ends. CDR3 DNA sequence: TGCAGTGCTATGTTCACGGGAAAAAGCACAGATACGCAGTATTTT. It translates to CSAMFTGKSTDTQYF.

The count of this clonotype is one. The gene calls are TRBV4-3 and TRBJ2-1; D gene ambiguous. V lost 3 bases and J lost 10, with 13 bases in between. The CDR3 extends over 13 amino acids. Germline CDR1 and CDR2: LGHNA and YSLEER. CDR3 loop: CASSHTYYREQFF. The CDR3 DNA follows: TGCGCCAGCAGCCACACCTACTATCGGGAGCAGTTCTTC.

This clonotype occurred a few times. The chain couples TRBV12-3 or TRBV12-4 to TRBJ2-5, with 10 bases identical to TRBD1. The CDR3 covers 14 residues. V was clipped by 5 bases and J by 1 base; unmatched bases: 1. CDR3 protein: CASSRTGGQETQYF. CDR3 bases: TGTGCCAGCAGTCGGACAGGGGGCCAAGAGACCCAGTACTTC.

This clonotype occurred many times. The rearrangement uses TRBV9 and TRBJ2-7, with 9 positions matching TRBD2. V lost 2 bases, J lost 3 bases, and 6 bases stayed unmatched. CDR1 is SGDLS and CDR2 is YYNGEE in the germline V gene. The CDR3 consists of 15 residues. The CDR3 here is CASSVGPSGIYEQYF. The CDR3 DNA reads TGTGCCAGCAGCGTCGGGCCTAGCGGGATCTACGAGCAGTACTTC.

This clonotype came up many times. The rearrangement joins TRBV12-3 or TRBV12-4 to TRBJ2-7; D possibly matches TRBD1 or TRBD2 (6 bases each). Trimming cost V 6 bases and J 5 bases, with 17 bases left between them. CDR3 length: 14 amino acids. The CDR3 here is CASRRGEVVDEQYF. For the CDR3, the DNA is TGTGCCAGCAGAAGGGGGGAGGTCGTGGACGAGCAGTACTTC.

This clonotype was seen at least ten times. This CDR3 reads CASSPGGVSNSPLHF. In nucleotides, the CDR3 is TGTGCCAGCAGTCCAGGGGGAGTCTCTAATTCACCCCTCCACTTT. This chain uses TRBV12-3 or TRBV12-4 with TRBJ1-6, with 7 nucleotides matching TRBD1. With V trimmed by 5 bases and J by 6 bases, 7 bases remained unmatched. This CDR3 has 15 amino acids.

The rearrangement uses TRBV27 and TRBJ2-6; 9 positions match TRBD1. This CDR3 contains 17 residues. J was trimmed by 3 bases and V by 3 bases; bases with no gene match: 6. Looked up from germline, CDR1 is MNHEY and CDR2 is SMNVEV (reference sequence). CDR3 region: CASSFRTGDYGANVLTF. The CDR3 coding sequence is TGTGCCAGCAGTTTCCGGACAGGGGATTATGGGGCCAACGTCCTGACTTTC. The full variable domain, with the rest looked up from reference TRBV27 and TRBJ2-6, is EAQVTQNPRYLITVTGKKLTVTCSQNMNHEYMSWYRQDPGLGLRQIYYSMNVEVTDKGDVPEGYKVSRKEKRNFPLILESPSPNQTSLYFCASSFRTGDYGANVLTFGAGSRLTVL.

This clonotype was found many times. This chain uses TRBV2 with TRBJ2-3; 9 bases agree with TRBD1. The CDR3 is 13 amino acids. Germline values: CDR1 SNHLY, CDR2 FYNNEI. V gave up 6 bases and J gave up 6 bases; unmatched junction bases: 4. In DNA, the CDR3 is TGTGCCAGCAGACAGGGGGCCTGGGATACGCAGTATTTT. This translates into CASRQGAWDTQYF.

V usage is TRBV5-4 and J usage is TRBJ2-5; perhaps TRBD1 as D (6 bases). CDR1 is SGHNT and CDR2 is YYREEE in the germline V gene (reference sequence). The CDR3 contains 15 residues. Trimming pared 0 bases from V and 3 bases from J, leaving 12 bases between. The CDR3 DNA reads as TGTGCCAGCAGCTTGGCCGGGGCAGGGGAAGAGACCCAGTACTTC. Translation gives CASSLAGAGEETQYF.

This clonotype has only a few counts. The V and J genes are TRBV20-1 and TRBJ2-5; D may be TRBD1 or TRBD2 (5 bases each). The CDR3 is 14 residues long. V was trimmed by 1 base and J by 5 bases, leaving 14 bases between them. Germline loops: CDR1 DFQATT, CDR2 SNEGSKA (reference sequence). CDR3: CSARVSGLFETQYF. As DNA, the CDR3 is TGCAGTGCTAGAGTCTCGGGGCTGTTCGAGACCCAGTACTTC.

In this sample, this clonotype turned up a few times. A read error may be the cause here, since a much bigger clone is one base away. The J gene is TRBJ2-3, the V gene TRBV28; TRBD1 agrees at 8 bases. This CDR3 comprises 16 residues. CDR1 and CDR2 (germline): MDHEN, SYDVKM. The CDR3 sequence is CASSFFRVQGTGTQYF. The CDR3 coding sequence is TGTGCCAGCAGTTTTTTTAGGGTTCAAGGGACAGGTACGCAGTATTTT.

The V call is TRBV7-3, the J call TRBJ2-3; D is unresolved. This CDR3 spans 16 amino acids. Germline CDR1 and CDR2: SGHTA and FQGTGA. V gave up 2 bases and J gave up 1 base, with 13 bases separating them. This CDR3 is CASSLRPGLGTDTQYF. The CDR3 bases are TGTGCCAGCAGCTTACGTCCCGGGTTGGGCACAGATACGCAGTATTTT.

This clonotype appeared a few times. The chain carries TRBV18 and TRBJ2-1; D call uncertain. Germline V gene sequence: CDR1 KGHSH, CDR2 LQKENI. The CDR3 runs 15 residues. V lost 3 bases and J lost 6, with 15 bases in between. In DNA, the CDR3 is TGTGCCAGCTCACCCAAGACCCGAGTCGGCAATGAGCAGTTCTTC. It encodes CASSPKTRVGNEQFF.

This clonotype came up a few times. This chain joins TRBV20-1 and TRBJ2-1; 8 positions agree with TRBD2. J lost 3 bases, V lost 3 bases, and 10 bases had no gene match. Germline assignment: CDR1 DFQATT and CDR2 SNEGSKA (reference sequence). This CDR3 has 16 residues. The CDR3, as DNA: TGCAGTGCTAGTGGCCCTCGGGGGGGGTACTACAATGAGCAGTTCTTC. Amino acid sequence: CSASGPRGGYYNEQFF.

Ten or more counts support this clonotype. The V call is TRBV11-2, the J call TRBJ2-7; TRBD2 agrees at 10 bases. From germline, CDR1 is SGHAT and CDR2 FQNNGV. The CDR3 length is 13 residues. Trimming removed 6 bases from V and 4 bases from J; junction bases left unmatched: 3. The DNA for the CDR3 is TGTGCCAGCAGAACTAGCGGGGTTTACGAGCAGTACTTC. Its translation is CASRTSGVYEQYF.

The table lists this clonotype with many counts. The genes are TRBV29-1 and TRBJ1-1; D unresolved. In germline, CDR1 is SQVTM, CDR2 ANQGSEA. This CDR3 is built from 14 residues. V was clipped by 3 bases and J by 0 bases, with 11 bases between them. The chain's CDR3 is CSVDAGVMNTEAFF. CDR3 DNA sequence: TGCAGCGTTGACGCTGGCGTCATGAACACTGAAGCTTTCTTT.

V and J are TRBV20-1 and TRBJ2-3; 8 bases map to TRBD2. V lost 6 bases, J lost 0 bases, and 5 bases stayed unmatched. Germline CDR1 reads DFQATT; CDR2 reads SNEGSKA (reference sequence). This CDR3 comprises 14 residues. DNA for the CDR3: TGCAGTGCCCTTAGCGGGGATAGCACAGATACGCAGTATTTT. It encodes CSALSGDSTDTQYF.

This clonotype was detected many times. V usage is TRBV6-1 and J usage is TRBJ2-1, with TRBD1 matching over 8 bases. CDR1 and CDR2 from the germline V gene are MNHNS and SASEGT. This CDR3 has 15 residues. J was trimmed by 4 bases and V by 5 bases; bases with no gene match: 7. CDR3 coding DNA: TGTGCCAGCAGTCCTGACAGGGGTGTTTACAATGAGCAGTTCTTC. Its protein product is CASSPDRGVYNEQFF.

V gene TRBV29-1 combines with J gene TRBJ2-7, with TRBD2 matching 8 bases. V lost 1 base and J lost 5; bases outside the gene matches: 10. This CDR3 is 15 amino acids long. The germline gives CDR1 SQVTM, CDR2 ANQGSEA. The CDR3 sequence is CSVEAEAGGWNEQYF. CDR3 in DNA: TGCAGCGTTGAAGCCGAGGCGGGAGGTTGGAACGAGCAGTACTTC.

Ten or more counts support this clonotype. The chain employs TRBV20-1 and TRBJ2-7; no clear D. V shed 0 bases and J shed 5 bases, with 5 bases lying between them. This CDR3 has 11 amino acids. Looked up from germline, CDR1 is DFQATT and CDR2 is SNEGSKA (reference sequence). The CDR3 nucleotides read TGCAGTGCTAGAGAGGGGAACGAGCAGTACTTC. It translates to CSAREGNEQYF.

V usage is TRBV27 and J usage is TRBJ1-6; D is unresolved. The germline gives CDR1 MNHEY, CDR2 SMNVEV (reference sequence). Trimming took off 4 bases at V and 5 bases at J, with 12 bases between the two ends. This CDR3 spans 15 amino acids. The CDR3: CASSSAGRNNSPLHF. The CDR3 coding sequence is TGTGCCAGCAGTTCGGCAGGCCGAAATAATTCACCCCTCCACTTT.

Sample share makes this clonotype medium-sized (0.01 to 0.1%). The chain carries TRBV20-1 and TRBJ2-7; 7 bases fit TRBD1. J was trimmed by 3 bases and V by 6 bases; bases with no gene match: 8. This CDR3 spans 13 amino acids. CDR1 is DFQATT, CDR2 SNEGSKA, per germline (reference sequence). CDR3 residues: CSAPKQGNYEQYF. The CDR3 DNA follows: TGCAGTGCCCCGAAACAGGGGAACTACGAGCAGTACTTC.

This clonotype was seen many times. The genes are TRBV20-1 and TRBJ2-5; D might be TRBD2 (5 bases). Trimming shortened V by 3 bases and J by 4 bases, and 9 bases separated the two germline ends. Germline loops: CDR1 DFQATT, CDR2 SNEGSKA (reference sequence). The CDR3 has 12 amino acids. The CDR3 spells CSASPEGETQYF. CDR3 in DNA: TGCAGTGCTAGTCCTGAGGGAGAGACCCAGTACTTC.

This clonotype was seen at least ten times. V gene TRBV29-1 combines with J gene TRBJ1-5; D not certain. V lost 4 bases and J 1 base, leaving 5 bases between the germline ends. Germline loops: CDR1 SQVTM, CDR2 ANQGSEA. The length of the CDR3 is 12 residues. CDR3 DNA sequence: TGCAGCGTTGGTTCCAGCAATCAGCCCCAGCATTTT. It yields the protein CSVGSSNQPQHF.

Many counts were recorded for this clonotype. V usage is TRBV3-1 and J usage is TRBJ1-2; possible D gene TRBD1, 6 bases. V dropped 5 bases and J dropped 7 bases, with 14 bases sitting between them. Germline values: CDR1 LGHDT, CDR2 YNNKEL (reference sequence). This CDR3 has 13 amino acids. The CDR3 DNA is TGTGCCAGCAGCACACAGGGAATAGGTGGCTACACCTTC. Translated, it gives CASSTQGIGGYTF.

This clonotype was picked up many times. CDR3 sequence reads: CSAEGPLSQETQYF. The CDR3 coding sequence is TGCAGCGCAGAGGGACCGCTTAGCCAAGAGACCCAGTACTTC. The chain has TRBV29-1 and TRBJ2-5; either TRBD1 or TRBD2 may supply D (5 bases each). The ends were cut back, 7 bases at V and 1 base at J, with 16 bases in the middle. The CDR3 has 14 amino acids. Germline CDR1 SQVTM, CDR2 ANQGSEA.

The CDR3 sequence: CSANHGTSESYTDTQYF. The CDR3 coding sequence is TGCAGTGCCAACCACGGGACTAGCGAGTCTTACACAGATACGCAGTATTTT. The chain combines TRBV20-1 with TRBJ2-3; 10 positions agree with TRBD2. Germline values: CDR1 DFQATT, CDR2 SNEGSKA (reference sequence). After removal of 6 bases from V and 2 bases from J, the junction contained 14 bases not matched to a gene. The CDR3 sequence is 17 residues long.

V gene TRBV12-3 or TRBV12-4 combines with J gene TRBJ1-1, with D hard to call. This CDR3 is built from 14 residues. The V end lost 1 base, the J end lost 1 base, and 7 bases lay between the germline ends. The CDR3 loop is CASSLGRTNTEAFF. The CDR3 DNA follows: TGTGCCAGCAGTTTAGGCAGGACGAACACTGAAGCTTTCTTT.

The sample holds many counts of this clonotype. The V and J genes are TRBV12-3 or TRBV12-4 and TRBJ1-5; tentatively, D is TRBD1 (5 bases). The V end was cut by 5 bases, the J end by 3 bases, with 14 bases between. The CDR3 spans 15 residues. The CDR3 region is CASSPQVRNNQPQHF. The DNA for the CDR3 is TGTGCCAGCAGTCCACAGGTGAGGAACAATCAGCCCCAGCATTTT.